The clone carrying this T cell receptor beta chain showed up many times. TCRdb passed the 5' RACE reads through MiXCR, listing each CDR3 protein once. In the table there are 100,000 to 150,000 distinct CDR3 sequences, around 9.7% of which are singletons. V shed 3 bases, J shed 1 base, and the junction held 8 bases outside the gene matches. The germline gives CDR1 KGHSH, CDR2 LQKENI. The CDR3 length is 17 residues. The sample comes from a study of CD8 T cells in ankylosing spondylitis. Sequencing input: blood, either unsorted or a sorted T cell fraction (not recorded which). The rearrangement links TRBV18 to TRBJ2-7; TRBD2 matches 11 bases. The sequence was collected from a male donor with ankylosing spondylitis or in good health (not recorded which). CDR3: CASSPRTRLAGSYEQYF. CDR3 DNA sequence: TGTGCCAGCTCACCCCGTACTAGACTAGCGGGGTCCTACGAGCAGTACTTC.